The 11 T cell receptor beta chains below all came from one sample that was sequenced in a study of cytomegalovirus exposure and HLA in healthy donors. 60 Vbeta and 13 Jbeta primers were used in PCR. TCRdb keeps only in-frame clones here, not all; method: immunoSEQ multiplex PCR. This sample yields 90,000 to 150,000 clones, of which over 60% are seen a single time; 8% to 8.5% belongs to the top ten. Input material: PBMCs. All receptors derive from a woman aged 35 to 49 in good health and CMV-seropositive.

V and J are TRBV18 and TRBJ1-2; D perhaps matches TRBD1 (6 bases). This CDR3 is built from 14 residues. CDR1 is KGHSH, CDR2 LQKENI, per germline. Trimming took 4 bases from V and 2 from J, leaving 11 bases between them. Written as DNA, the CDR3 is TGTGCCAGCTCACAGGACAGCGCGAACTATGGCTACACCTTC. This gives the protein CASSQDSANYGYTF.

The chain recombines TRBV7-9 with TRBJ1-1, with D tentatively TRBD1 (6 bases). V was clipped by 8 bases and J by 5 bases, with 18 bases between them. Germline values: CDR1 SEHNR, CDR2 FQNEAQ (reference sequence). The CDR3 extends over 14 amino acids. Here the CDR3 reads CASSIGGEGTEAFF. Here the CDR3 DNA reads TGTGCCAGCTCAATAGGGGGGGAAGGGACTGAAGCTTTCTTT.

This clone was detected only a few times. The chain combines TRBV25-1 with TRBJ2-4; 12 nucleotides agree with TRBD1. V gave up 2 bases and J gave up 6 bases; unmatched junction bases: 5. The V gene's germline CDR1 is MGHDK and CDR2 SYGVNS. The CDR3 length is 16 residues. The CDR3 DNA sequence: TGTGCCAGCAGTGAAGGGACAGGGGGCTCTAGAAACATTCAGTACTTC. It yields the protein CASSEGTGGSRNIQYF.

The CDR3 region has the DNA TGTGCCAGCAGCTTAGGGGACAGGGCTGTCACCTTC. This gives the protein CASSLGDRAVTF. This chain uses TRBV11-3 with TRBJ1-2, with 9 bases that match TRBD1. The CDR3 loop spans 12 amino acids. Germline values: CDR1 SGHNT, CDR2 YENEEA. The J segment lost 13 bases and the V segment lost 1 base, leaving 4 bases of the junction unmatched. Looking up the rest from reference TRBV11-3 and TRBJ1-2 gives the full variable domain: EAGVVQSPRYKIIEKKQPVAFWCNPISGHNTLYWYLQNLGQGPELLIRYENEEAVDDSQLPKDRFSAERLKGVDSTLKIQPAELGDSAVYLCASSLGDRAVTFGSGTRLTVV.

The chain recombines TRBV2 with TRBJ1-2; D gene unclear. The V gene's germline CDR1 is SNHLY and CDR2 FYNNEI. V was trimmed by 6 bases and J by 5 bases, leaving 10 bases between them. This CDR3 is 12 amino acids long. In DNA, the CDR3 is TGTGCCAGCAGGGAGGACCGATATGGCTACACCTTC. Translation: CASREDRYGYTF.

Only one count was recorded for this clone. This chain joins TRBV5-1 and TRBJ2-7; D not resolved. V lost 2 bases and J lost 7, with 7 bases in between. The CDR3 is 11 amino acids. Germline-derived CDR1 and CDR2 are SGHRS and YFSETQ. This CDR3 is CASSFNQEQYF. The CDR3 DNA is TGCGCCAGCAGCTTTAACCAGGAGCAGTACTTC. The full variable domain, its missing parts supplied by reference TRBV5-1 and TRBJ2-7, is KAGVTQTPRYLIKTRGQQVTLSCSPISGHRSVSWYQQTPGQGLQFLFEYFSETQRNKGNFPGRFSGRQFSNSRSEMNVSTLELGDSALYLCASSFNQEQYFGPGTRLTVT.

V is TRBV2 and J is TRBJ2-2; D uncertain. The CDR3 is 16 amino acids. V was pared by 8 bases and J by 4 bases, with 20 bases between. Germline-derived CDR1 and CDR2 are SNHLY and FYNNEI. The CDR3: CASDILVGRGTGELFF. CDR3 nucleotide sequence: TGTGCCAGCGATATTCTCGTGGGTCGAGGCACCGGGGAGCTGTTTTTT.

This clone has just a few counts. A far bigger clonotype differs at one base, so this is likely a read error. V and J are TRBV13 and TRBJ2-3; D unresolved. V was shortened by 5 bases and J by 1 base, with 13 bases between the two germline ends. The CDR3 is 15 amino acids. CDR1 and CDR2 from the germline V gene are PRHDT and FYEKMQ (reference sequence). Here the CDR3 DNA reads TGTGCCAGCAGCCCGACACTGAGTGGCACAGATACGCAGTATTTT. The encoded protein is CASSPTLSGTDTQYF.

V usage is TRBV6-6 and J usage is TRBJ1-1; D possibly corresponds to TRBD1 (6 bases). With 3 bases removed from V and 3 bases from J, the gap between germline ends came to 11 bases. CDR3 length equals 14 residues. CDR1 MNHNY and CDR2 SVGAGI come from the germline V gene (reference sequence). Here the CDR3 reads CASSYAQGHTEAFF. The CDR3 coding sequence is TGTGCCAGCAGTTATGCGCAGGGGCACACTGAAGCTTTCTTT.

This clone was counted once. The CDR3 is CASSLSAGGYYGYTF. The CDR3 DNA reads as TGTGCCAGCAGTTTATCGGCAGGGGGCTATTATGGCTACACCTTC. The chain joins TRBV27 to TRBJ1-2; 8 bases align to TRBD1. Germline trimming cut 0 bases from V and 5 bases from J; bases unmatched to any gene: 5. CDR3 length: 15 residues. Germline CDR1 is MNHEY and CDR2 is SMNVEV (reference sequence).

This clone came up many times. The rearrangement uses TRBV10-3 and TRBJ1-4; 7 bases agree with TRBD1. This CDR3 is 16 amino acids long. V lost 3 bases and J lost 3; bases outside the gene matches: 7. The germline V gene has CDR1 ENHRY and CDR2 SYGVKD. The CDR3 protein is CAISDEGAGANEKLFF. The CDR3 bases are TGTGCCATCAGTGACGAGGGGGCAGGGGCTAATGAAAAACTGTTTTTT.